The TCR beta chain described here comes from a study of cytomegalovirus exposure and HLA in healthy donors. About the study: Early on, a data release was issued that held 85 million to 95 million unique TCRs from HLA-typed donors.

Healthy donors of bone marrow made up the group. Findings of the study overall: Differences between HLA loci emerged in a later analysis of TCR association rates, with DRB1 most and HLA-C fewest. Analyzed later, most CMV-associated TCR beta chains appeared HLA-restricted.

As regards this clone: What it recognizes is unknown.

The study ran its PCR with 60 Vbeta and 13 Jbeta primers. Generated by immunoSEQ multiplex PCR, the TCRdb table keeps only in-frame clones and is missing some. The sample has 200,000 to 250,000 clones; the top ten hold about 1.1%. The CDR3 extends over 17 amino acids. CDR1 and CDR2 (germline): LGHNA, YNFKEQ. The germline V and J ends were trimmed by 1 base and 2 bases, with 15 bases remaining between them. The chain joins TRBV4-2 to TRBJ2-1; the D gene is possibly TRBD2 (5 bases). The material sequenced was PBMCs. The receptor's source is a girl aged 2-9 years in good health and CMV-seropositive. The CDR3 DNA is TGTGCCAGCAGCCAAGTCGATGACGGGGTTCCCTACAATGAGCAGTTCTTC. Protein product: CASSQVDDGVPYNEQFF.